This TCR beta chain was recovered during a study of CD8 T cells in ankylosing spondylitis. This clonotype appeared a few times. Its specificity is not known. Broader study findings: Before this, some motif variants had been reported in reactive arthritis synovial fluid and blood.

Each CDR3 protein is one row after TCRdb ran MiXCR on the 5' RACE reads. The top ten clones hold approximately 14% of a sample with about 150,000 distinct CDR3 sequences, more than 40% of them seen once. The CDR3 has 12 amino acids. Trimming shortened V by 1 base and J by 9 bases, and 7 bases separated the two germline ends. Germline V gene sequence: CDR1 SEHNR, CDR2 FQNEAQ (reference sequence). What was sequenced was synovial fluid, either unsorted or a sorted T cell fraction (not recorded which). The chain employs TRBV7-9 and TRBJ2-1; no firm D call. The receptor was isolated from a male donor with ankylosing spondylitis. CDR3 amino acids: CASSLVKGEQFF. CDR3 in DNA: TGTGCCAGCAGCTTAGTCAAGGGTGAGCAGTTCTTC.